This T cell receptor (beta chain) was sequenced during a study of blood T cell repertoires in COVID-19. Study in general: The origin of the acute and convalescent COVID-19 samples was the United States, Italy and Spain. Sources were T cells, B-cell-depleted T cells, or PBMCs; the material itself was cDNA or gDNA.

Trimming cost V 5 bases and J 1 base, with 5 bases left between them. The CDR3 covers 12 residues. Methods used by the authors: Amplification from reference gene primers served as the basis for estimated nucleated cell counts. The method was immunoSEQ multiplex PCR; TCRdb's version includes in-frame clones alone and lacks a portion of them. From that table come the V and J calls and clone size; the DNA was used to work out D and trimming. The sample has approximately 99,000 clones, 86% seen once. This rearrangement joins TRBV12-3 or TRBV12-4 to TRBJ1-1; D gene unclear. This clonotype was sampled from a woman aged 60-75 years in a cohort sampled during active or convalescent COVID-19. Sequenced: peripheral blood. Written as DNA, the CDR3 is TGTGCCAGCAGTCCTTCGAACACTGAAGCTTTCTTT. As protein: CASSPSNTEAFF.